This TCR beta chain was sequenced in a study of cytomegalovirus exposure and HLA in healthy donors. Findings and caveats of the study: When presence/absence was analysed, sequencing depth was taken to be roughly uniform across donors.

V gave up 0 bases and J gave up 3 bases; unmatched junction bases: 5. CDR1 is MNHNY, CDR2 SVGAGI, per germline (reference sequence). There are 16 residues in the CDR3. The PCR had 60 Vbeta and 13 Jbeta primers. Clones were read by immunoSEQ multiplex PCR, and TCRdb kept only the in-frame ones, dropping some. This sample has 85,000 to 130,000 clones, with over 55% found just once. On this clone: Its antigen remains unidentified.

This receptor was obtained from a female donor in good health and CMV-seronegative. The chain carries TRBV6-6 and TRBJ2-7; 10 bases align to TRBD2. What was sequenced was PBMCs. The CDR3 DNA sequence: TGTGCCAGCAGTTACTCTTCTAGCGGGAGTAACTACGAGCAGTACTTC. This translates into CASSYSSSGSNYEQYF.